This TCR beta chain was documented in a study of blood T cell repertoires in COVID-19. CDR3 length equals 15 residues. J gave up 4 bases and V 6 bases, and 4 bases lay outside the gene matches. CDR1 and CDR2 (germline): MDHEN, SYDVKM. Libraries were prepared by immunoSEQ multiplex PCR; TCRdb keeps only in-frame clonotypes and omits some of them. The repertoire holds roughly 250,000 clones, with approximately 83% as singletons. The TCR was taken from a woman between 25 and 40 years old who had recovered from COVID-19. The gene calls are TRBV28 and TRBJ2-5; 14 positions agree with TRBD2. The sample comprised PBMCs or T cells enriched from blood (not recorded which). DNA for the CDR3: TGTGCCAGCAGCCGCGGACTAGCGGGAGGAGAGACCCAGTACTTC. Its translation is CASSRGLAGGETQYF.